This TCR beta chain was captured in a study of CD8 T cells in ankylosing spondylitis. Trimming took off 4 bases at V and 6 bases at J, with 10 bases between the two ends. CDR1 is SQVTM, CDR2 ANQGSEA, per germline. The CDR3 has 12 amino acids. By quantitative 5'-RACE with molecular barcodes, the TCR beta libraries were made. TCRdb re-analysed the 5' RACE reads in MiXCR, keeping a single row per CDR3 protein. The data show more than 300,000 distinct CDR3 sequences, 11% seen once. The sample holds many counts of this clonotype. The antigen is not known. Study-wide points: It appeared that ankylosing spondylitis blood was characterized by a TCR beta motif of roughly 8 highly homologous variants. Clones linked to disease were reported to show significant enrichment in matched ankylosing spondylitis synovial fluid.

The receptor was derived from a female donor with ankylosing spondylitis or in good health (not recorded which). This chain connects TRBV29-1 to TRBJ2-1, with D perhaps TRBD1 or TRBD2 (5 bases each). Sequencing input: blood, either unsorted or a sorted T cell fraction (not recorded which). CDR3 sequence (DNA): TGCAGCGTTGTGAGGGGATCCAATGAGCAGTTCTTC. It encodes CSVVRGSNEQFF.